This entry features one T cell receptor beta chain sequence. This specimen belongs to a study of blood T cell repertoires in COVID-19. Data came from immunoSEQ multiplex PCR; TCRdb stores just in-frame clones and leaves some out. The sample consists of about 180,000 clones, around 86% of them appearing once. The CDR3 runs 14 residues. The V gene's germline CDR1 is SGHRS and CDR2 YFSETQ. Trimming took 0 bases from V and 1 from J, leaving 6 bases between them. Sequencing used PBMCs or T cells enriched from blood (not recorded which). This clonotype originated in a woman in her 30s who had recovered from COVID-19. The V call is TRBV5-1, the J call TRBJ2-3; no definite D call. As DNA, the CDR3 is TGCGCCAGCAGCTTGGCTGGAGGCACAGATACGCAGTATTTT. This sequence encodes CASSLAGGTDTQYF.